Presented here are 15 T cell receptor beta chains from one specimen sequenced in a study of control samples from healthy donors and cancer patients. The data were produced by immunoSEQ multiplex PCR, yet TCRdb's version contains in-frame clones alone and is incomplete. The sample gives just under 80,000 clones, roughly 90% of which show up once; under 2% is in the top ten. Specimen: PBMCs. These TCRs come from a woman aged 55-69 years with head and neck cancer.

The V call is TRBV29-1, the J call TRBJ2-5, with D perhaps matching TRBD1 (6 bases). Germline V gene data show CDR1 as SQVTM and CDR2 as ANQGSEA. Trimming took off 0 bases at V and 2 bases at J, with 22 bases between the two ends. The CDR3 has 18 residues. This CDR3 is CSVEELINTGTKQETQYF. The CDR3, as DNA: TGCAGCGTTGAAGAACTAATCAATACCGGGACAAAACAAGAGACCCAGTACTTC.

The V call is TRBV18, the J call TRBJ2-1; 8 bases align to TRBD2. From germline, CDR1 is KGHSH and CDR2 LQKENI. V trimming: 6 bases; J trimming: 10 bases; junction bases outside the gene matches: 5. CDR3 length: 12 residues. CDR3 DNA: TGTGCCAGCTCCCCCCAGCGGGAGGAGCAGTTCTTC. Translation: CASSPQREEQFF.

This chain uses TRBV12-5 with TRBJ2-1; D is possibly TRBD1 (5 bases). The CDR3 totals 17 residues. V lost 5 bases, J lost 6 bases, and 23 bases lay in between. Germline V lookup: CDR1 LGHNT, CDR2 FRNRAP. The CDR3 is CASGPDRPNPLGNEQFF. The CDR3 DNA reads TGTGCTAGTGGTCCCGACAGACCAAACCCCCTCGGCAATGAGCAGTTCTTC.

This clone was seen a handful of times. The chain couples TRBV2 to TRBJ2-3; 11 bases are shared with TRBD2. Germline assignment: CDR1 SNHLY and CDR2 FYNNEI. J lost 0 bases, V lost 2 bases, and 13 bases had no gene match. The CDR3 extends over 20 amino acids. Here the CDR3 reads CASSETPAGLAEPSTDTQYF. The CDR3 bases are TGTGCCAGCAGTGAAACCCCGGCGGGACTAGCGGAACCTAGCACAGATACGCAGTATTTT. Together with reference TRBV2 and TRBJ2-3, the CDR3 gives the full variable domain: EPEVTQTPSHQVTQMGQEVILRCVPISNHLYFYWYRQILGQKVEFLVSFYNNEISEKSEIFDDQFSVERPDGSNFTLKIRSTKLEDSAMYFCASSETPAGLAEPSTDTQYFGPGTRLTVL.

The chain links TRBV5-6 to TRBJ1-6; the D is unclear. Trimming removed 1 base from V and 10 bases from J, with 6 bases in between. Germline V gene lookup returns CDR1 SGHDT and CDR2 YYEEEE. The CDR3 runs 12 residues. For the CDR3, the DNA is TGTGCCAGCAGCTTGAGGTTCTCACCCCTCCACTTT. Amino acids: CASSLRFSPLHF.

The chain uses TRBV5-4 and TRBJ1-5, with 9 positions matching TRBD1. The CDR3 contains 16 residues. Germline V gene data show CDR1 as SGHNT and CDR2 as YYREEE (reference sequence). The V and J ends lost 2 bases and 2 bases, in that order; junction bases with no gene match: 5. The CDR3 is CASSLGGQGRNQPQHF. CDR3 sequence (DNA): TGTGCCAGCAGCTTAGGGGGACAGGGTCGCAATCAGCCCCAGCATTTT.

The V call is TRBV19, the J call TRBJ1-2; weak D call: TRBD1 (5 bases). V was clipped by 5 bases and J by 4 bases, with 14 bases between them. This CDR3 has 14 residues. CDR1 and CDR2 (germline): LNHDA, SQIVND (reference sequence). CDR3 loop: CASSPSGHSYGYTF. CDR3 nucleotide sequence: TGTGCCAGTAGTCCCTCTGGACACTCCTATGGCTACACCTTC.

The chain uses TRBV6-5 and TRBJ1-1, with a tentative D call TRBD1 (6 bases). Trimming pared 2 bases from V and 1 base from J, leaving 8 bases between. The CDR3 extends over 14 amino acids. CDR1 and CDR2 (germline): MNHEY, SVGAGI. The CDR3 DNA sequence: TGTGCCAGCAGTTACCGGGGGGCGAACACTGAAGCTTTCTTT. Its translation: CASSYRGANTEAFF.

The chain combines TRBV9 with TRBJ2-7, with 7 bases aligning to TRBD2. Trimming at V came to 0 bases and at J to 5 bases, leaving 14 bases not matched to a gene. This CDR3 is built from 17 residues. The V gene's germline CDR1 is SGDLS and CDR2 YYNGEE. The CDR3 sequence: CASSVGWGGQGANEQYF. DNA of the CDR3: TGTGCCAGCAGCGTAGGCTGGGGGGGTCAGGGTGCCAACGAGCAGTACTTC.

V usage is TRBV30 and J usage is TRBJ1-5, with 9 bases aligning to TRBD1. CDR3 size: 12 residues. Germline assignment: CDR1 GTSNPN and CDR2 SVGIG (reference sequence). The junction had 1 base not matched to a gene; V was cut back by 5 bases and J by 5 bases. In DNA form, the CDR3 reads TGTGCCTGGGGACAGGGGCATCAGCCCCAGCATTTT. Its protein product is CAWGQGHQPQHF. The full variable domain, with the rest looked up from reference TRBV30 and TRBJ1-5, is SQTIHQWPATLVQPVGSPLSLECTVEGTSNPNLYWYRQAAGRGLQLLFYSVGIGQISSEVPQNLSASRPQDRQFILSSKKLLLSDSGFYLCAWGQGHQPQHFGDGTRLSIL.

The rearrangement links TRBV15 to TRBJ1-2; D gene unclear. The V end was cut by 0 bases, the J end by 4 bases, with 12 bases between. This CDR3 has 15 amino acids. The germline V gene has CDR1 LNHNV and CDR2 YYDKDF (reference sequence). CDR3 sequence (DNA): TGTGCCACCAGCAGAGATAGTCCGGAACTCTATGGCTACACCTTC. Protein product: CATSRDSPELYGYTF. The whole variable domain, filled in from reference TRBV15 and TRBJ1-2, reads DAMVIQNPRYQVTQFGKPVTLSCSQTLNHNVMYWYQQKSSQAPKLLFHYYDKDFNNEADTPDNFQSRRPNTSFCFLDIRSPGLGDTAMYLCATSRDSPELYGYTFGSGTRLTVV.

The V gene is TRBV10-3, the J gene TRBJ2-7, with D maybe TRBD1 (5 bases). CDR1 is ENHRY, CDR2 SYGVKD, per germline. This CDR3 comprises 13 residues. Trimming shortened V by 4 bases and J by 1 base, and 8 bases separated the two germline ends. The CDR3 loop reads CAISVAGSYEQYF. As DNA, the CDR3 is TGTGCCATCAGTGTGGCAGGGTCCTACGAGCAGTACTTC.

V and J are TRBV7-9 and TRBJ2-5; a weak D match, TRBD1 (5 bases). Germline CDR1 is SEHNR and CDR2 is FQNEAQ (reference sequence). The V end was cut by 2 bases, the J end by 2 bases, with 15 bases between. The CDR3 spans 16 residues. CDR3 nucleotide sequence: TGTGCCAGCAGCTTATTCAATCGAAGGGGACAAGAGACCCAGTACTTC. As protein: CASSLFNRRGQETQYF.

The CDR3 region is CATSRDGGTHEQYF. CDR3 in DNA: TGTGCCACCAGCAGAGATGGAGGGACCCACGAGCAGTACTTC. The V call is TRBV15, the J call TRBJ2-7, with D possibly matching TRBD2 (6 bases). V was cut by 0 bases and J by 5 bases, with 11 bases left in between. The CDR3 is 14 residues long. Looked up from germline, CDR1 is LNHNV and CDR2 is YYDKDF (reference sequence).

The chain joins TRBV14 to TRBJ1-6; D ambiguous. The V end was cut by 5 bases, the J end by 6 bases, with 17 bases between. CDR3 length equals 16 residues. Germline V lookup: CDR1 SGHDN, CDR2 FVKESK. The CDR3 sequence: CASSSRPVSGNSPLHF. CDR3 coding DNA: TGTGCCAGCAGCTCCCGCCCCGTCTCGGGTAATTCACCCCTCCACTTT. Drawing the rest from reference TRBV14 and TRBJ1-6, the complete variable domain is EAGVTQFPSHSVIEKGQTVTLRCDPISGHDNLYWYRRVMGKEIKFLLHFVKESKQDESGMPNNRFLAERTGGTYSTLKVQPAELEDSGVYFCASSSRPVSGNSPLHFGNGTRLTVT.